This TCR beta chain emerged from a study of Ad26.COV2.S vaccination and SARS-CoV-2 variants. Produced via immunoSEQ multiplex PCR; TCRdb's table is partial and in-frame only. The data show around 240,000 clones, 85% to 90% seen once. CDR1 and CDR2 from the germline V gene are SGHRS and YFSETQ. Trimming removed 1 base at V and 1 base at J, with 5 bases between. CDR3 length: 13 amino acids. Treatment specified: 19 received Ad26.COV2.S at low or high dose, single or two shots; a few received placebo; per-sample allocation not given. Samples came from day 63 after the first vaccine or placebo injection. This clonotype originated in a person aged 18-60 years who received the Ad26.COV2.S COVID-19 vaccine or a placebo. Specimen: peripheral blood, collected in a trial of Ad26.COV2.S vaccine versus placebo. The rearrangement links TRBV5-1 to TRBJ1-1; no definite D call. The DNA of the CDR3 is TGCGCCAGCAGCTTGAAACGGAACACTGAAGCTTTCTTT. Protein sequence: CASSLKRNTEAFF.